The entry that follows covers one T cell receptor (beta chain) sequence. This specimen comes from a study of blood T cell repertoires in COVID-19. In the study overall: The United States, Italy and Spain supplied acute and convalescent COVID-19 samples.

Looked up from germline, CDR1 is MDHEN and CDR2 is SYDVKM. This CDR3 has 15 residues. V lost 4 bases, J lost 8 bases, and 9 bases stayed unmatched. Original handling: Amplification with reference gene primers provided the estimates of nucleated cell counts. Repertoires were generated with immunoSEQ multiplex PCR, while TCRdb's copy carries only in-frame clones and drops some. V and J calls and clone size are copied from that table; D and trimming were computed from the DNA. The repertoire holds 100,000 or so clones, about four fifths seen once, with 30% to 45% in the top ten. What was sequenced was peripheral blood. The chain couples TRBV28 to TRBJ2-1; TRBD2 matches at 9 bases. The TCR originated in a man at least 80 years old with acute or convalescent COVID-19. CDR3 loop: CASSSHGAGGDEQFF. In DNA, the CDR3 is TGTGCCAGCAGTTCCCACGGGGCGGGAGGGGATGAGCAGTTCTTC.